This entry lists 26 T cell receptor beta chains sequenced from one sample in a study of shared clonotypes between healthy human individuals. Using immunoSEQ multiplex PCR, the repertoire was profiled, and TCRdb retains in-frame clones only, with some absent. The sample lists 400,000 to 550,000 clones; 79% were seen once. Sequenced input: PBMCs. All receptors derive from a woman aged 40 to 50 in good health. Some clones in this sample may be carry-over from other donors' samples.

The CDR3 DNA follows: TGTGCCACCAGCAGAGATCCCGGGACAGCCTCCTACGAGCAGTACTTC. It encodes CATSRDPGTASYEQYF. The chain carries TRBV15 and TRBJ2-7; TRBD1 matches at 7 bases. The V segment lost 0 bases and the J segment 0 bases; nucleotides outside the gene matches: 5. The germline CDR1 and CDR2 sequences are LNHNV and YYDKDF (reference sequence). The CDR3 is made up of 16 amino acids.

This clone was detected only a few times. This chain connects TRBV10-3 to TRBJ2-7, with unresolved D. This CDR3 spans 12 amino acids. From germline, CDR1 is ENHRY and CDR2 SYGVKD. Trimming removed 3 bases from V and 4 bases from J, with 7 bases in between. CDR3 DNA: TGTGCCATCAGTGATAGTCGGTACGAGCAGTACTTC. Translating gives CAISDSRYEQYF.

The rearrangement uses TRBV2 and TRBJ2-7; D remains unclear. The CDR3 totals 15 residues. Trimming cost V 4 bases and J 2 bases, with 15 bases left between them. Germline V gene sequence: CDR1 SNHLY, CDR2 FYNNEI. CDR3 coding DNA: TGTGCCAGCAGTGGGATTACGGGTAATACCTACGAGCAGTACTTC. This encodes CASSGITGNTYEQYF.

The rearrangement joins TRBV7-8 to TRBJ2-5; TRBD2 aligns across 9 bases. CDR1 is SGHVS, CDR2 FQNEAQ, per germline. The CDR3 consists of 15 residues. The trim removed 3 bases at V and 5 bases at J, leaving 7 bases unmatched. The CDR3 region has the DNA TGTGCCAGCAGCTTTAGCGGGAGTTCAAGGGAGACCCAGTACTTC. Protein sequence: CASSFSGSSRETQYF.

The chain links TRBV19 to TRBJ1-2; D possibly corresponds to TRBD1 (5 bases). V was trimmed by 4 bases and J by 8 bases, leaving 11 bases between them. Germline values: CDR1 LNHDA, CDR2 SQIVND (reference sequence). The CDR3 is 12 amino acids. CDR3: CASSNRRMGYTF. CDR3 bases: TGTGCCAGTAGTAACAGGCGCATGGGCTACACCTTC.

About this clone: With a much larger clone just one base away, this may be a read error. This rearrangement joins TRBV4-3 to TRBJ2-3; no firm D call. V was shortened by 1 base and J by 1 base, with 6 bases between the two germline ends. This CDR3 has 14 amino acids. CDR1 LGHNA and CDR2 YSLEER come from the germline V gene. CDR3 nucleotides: TGCGCCAGCAGCCAAGGTTTGGGCACAGATACGCAGTATTTT. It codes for CASSQGLGTDTQYF.

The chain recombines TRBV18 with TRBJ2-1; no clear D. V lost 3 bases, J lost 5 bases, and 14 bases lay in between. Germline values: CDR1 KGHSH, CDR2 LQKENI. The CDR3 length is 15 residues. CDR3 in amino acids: CASSPGRAGDNEQFF. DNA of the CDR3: TGTGCCAGCTCACCTGGGCGAGCTGGTGACAATGAGCAGTTCTTC.

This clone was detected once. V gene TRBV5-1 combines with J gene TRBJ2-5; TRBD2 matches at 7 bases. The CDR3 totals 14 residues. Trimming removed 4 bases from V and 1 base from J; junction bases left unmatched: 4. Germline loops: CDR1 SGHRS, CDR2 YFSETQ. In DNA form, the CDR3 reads TGCGCCAGCAGCGCCGGGACTACCCAAGAGACCCAGTACTTC. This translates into CASSAGTTQETQYF.

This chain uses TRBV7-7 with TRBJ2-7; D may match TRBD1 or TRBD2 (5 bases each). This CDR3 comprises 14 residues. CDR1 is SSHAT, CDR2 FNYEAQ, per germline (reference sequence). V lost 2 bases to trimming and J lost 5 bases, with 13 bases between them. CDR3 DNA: TGTGCCAGCAGCTTAAGAGGGGCGCGCGACGAGCAGTACTTC. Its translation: CASSLRGARDEQYF. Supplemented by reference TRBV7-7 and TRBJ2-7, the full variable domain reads GAGVSQSPRYKVTKRGQDVTLRCDPISSHATLYWYQQALGQGPEFLTYFNYEAQPDKSGLPSDRFSAERPEGSISTLTIQRTEQRDSAMYRCASSLRGARDEQYFGPGTRLTVT.

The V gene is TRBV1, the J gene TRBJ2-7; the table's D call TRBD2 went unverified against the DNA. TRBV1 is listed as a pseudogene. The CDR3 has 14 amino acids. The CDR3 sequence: CTSSRFPSSYEQYF. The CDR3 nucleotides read TGCACCAGCAGCCGTTTCCCGAGCTCCTACGAGCAGTACTTC.

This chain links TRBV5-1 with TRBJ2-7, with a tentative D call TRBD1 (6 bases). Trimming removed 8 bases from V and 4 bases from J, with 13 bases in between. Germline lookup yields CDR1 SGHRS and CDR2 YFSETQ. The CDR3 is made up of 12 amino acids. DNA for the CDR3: TGCGCCAGTACGAGTCAGGGGTACGAGCAGTACTTC. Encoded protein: CASTSQGYEQYF. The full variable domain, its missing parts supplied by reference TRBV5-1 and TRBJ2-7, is KAGVTQTPRYLIKTRGQQVTLSCSPISGHRSVSWYQQTPGQGLQFLFEYFSETQRNKGNFPGRFSGRQFSNSRSEMNVSTLELGDSALYLCASTSQGYEQYFGPGTRLTVT.

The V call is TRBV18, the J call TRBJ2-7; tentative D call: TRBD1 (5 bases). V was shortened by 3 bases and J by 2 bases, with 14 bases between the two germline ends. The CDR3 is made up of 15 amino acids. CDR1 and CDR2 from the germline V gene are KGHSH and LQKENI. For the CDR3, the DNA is TGTGCCAGCTCACCCAGAGGCCAGGGAACCTACGAGCAGTACTTC. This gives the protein CASSPRGQGTYEQYF.

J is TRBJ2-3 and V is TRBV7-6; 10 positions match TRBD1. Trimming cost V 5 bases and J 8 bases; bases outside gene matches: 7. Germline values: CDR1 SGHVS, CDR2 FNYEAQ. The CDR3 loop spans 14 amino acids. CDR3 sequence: CASSKTGGPGTQYF. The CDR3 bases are TGTGCCAGCAGCAAGACAGGGGGCCCGGGTACGCAGTATTTT.

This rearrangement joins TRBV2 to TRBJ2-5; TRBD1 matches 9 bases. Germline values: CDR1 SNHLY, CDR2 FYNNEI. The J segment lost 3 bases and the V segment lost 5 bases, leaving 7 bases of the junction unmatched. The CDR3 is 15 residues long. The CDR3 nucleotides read TGTGCCAGCAGTCAGGGACAGGGAAACGAAGAGACCCAGTACTTC. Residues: CASSQGQGNEETQYF.

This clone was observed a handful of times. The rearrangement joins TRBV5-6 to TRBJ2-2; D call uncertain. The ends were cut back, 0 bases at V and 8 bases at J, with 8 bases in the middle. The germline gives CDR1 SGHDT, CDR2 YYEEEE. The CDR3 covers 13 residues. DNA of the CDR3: TGTGCCAGCAGCTTGGTAGCTGCGGGGGAGCTGTTTTTT. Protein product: CASSLVAAGELFF.

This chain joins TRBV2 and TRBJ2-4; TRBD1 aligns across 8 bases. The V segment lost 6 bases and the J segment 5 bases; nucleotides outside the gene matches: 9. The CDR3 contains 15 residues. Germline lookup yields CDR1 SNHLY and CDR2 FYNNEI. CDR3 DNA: TGTGCCAGCAGGCCAGGGGGCTCTGGGGAAAACATTCAGTACTTC. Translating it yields CASRPGGSGENIQYF.

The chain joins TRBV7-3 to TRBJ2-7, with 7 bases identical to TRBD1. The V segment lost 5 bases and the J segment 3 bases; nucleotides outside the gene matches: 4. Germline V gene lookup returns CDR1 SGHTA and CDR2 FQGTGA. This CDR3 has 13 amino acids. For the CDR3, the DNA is TGTGCCAGCAGCCAAGGGACAGTCTACGAGCAGTACTTC. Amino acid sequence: CASSQGTVYEQYF.

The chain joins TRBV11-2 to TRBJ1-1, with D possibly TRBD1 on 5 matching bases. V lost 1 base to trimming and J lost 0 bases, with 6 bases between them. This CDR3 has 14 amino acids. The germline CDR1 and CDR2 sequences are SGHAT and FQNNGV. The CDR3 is CASSLATVNTEAFF. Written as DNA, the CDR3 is TGTGCCAGCAGCTTAGCGACAGTGAACACTGAAGCTTTCTTT.

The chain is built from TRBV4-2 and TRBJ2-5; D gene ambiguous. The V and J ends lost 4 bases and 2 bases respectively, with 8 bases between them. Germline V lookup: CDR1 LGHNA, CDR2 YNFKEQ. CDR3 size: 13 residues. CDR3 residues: CASSPVGQETQYF. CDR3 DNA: TGTGCCAGCAGCCCAGTGGGGCAAGAGACCCAGTACTTC.

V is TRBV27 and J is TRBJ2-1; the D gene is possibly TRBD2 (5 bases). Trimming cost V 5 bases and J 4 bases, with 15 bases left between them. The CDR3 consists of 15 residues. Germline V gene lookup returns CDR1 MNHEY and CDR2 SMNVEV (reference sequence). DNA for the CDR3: TGTGCCAGCAGTCCGGGCCCTACGGGGTACAATGAGCAGTTCTTC. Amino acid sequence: CASSPGPTGYNEQFF.

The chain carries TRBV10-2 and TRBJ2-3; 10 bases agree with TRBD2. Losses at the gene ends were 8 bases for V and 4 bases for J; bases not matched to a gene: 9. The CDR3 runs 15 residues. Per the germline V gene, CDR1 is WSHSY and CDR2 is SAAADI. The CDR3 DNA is TGCGCCAGCCAGCGGGAGGGTCCCTATGCAGATACGCAGTATTTT. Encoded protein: CASQREGPYADTQYF.

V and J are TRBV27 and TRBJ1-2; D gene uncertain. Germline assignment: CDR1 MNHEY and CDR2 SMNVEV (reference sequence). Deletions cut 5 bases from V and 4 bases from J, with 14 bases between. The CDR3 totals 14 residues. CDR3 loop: CASSLNRISYGYTF. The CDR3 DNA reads TGTGCCAGCAGTCTTAATAGGATAAGCTATGGCTACACCTTC.

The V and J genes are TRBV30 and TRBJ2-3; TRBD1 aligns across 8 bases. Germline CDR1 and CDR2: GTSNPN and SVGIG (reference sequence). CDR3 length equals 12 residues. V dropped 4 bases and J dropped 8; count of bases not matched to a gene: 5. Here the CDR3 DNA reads TGTGCCTGGACTGCCGGACAGGGTACGCAGTATTTT. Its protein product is CAWTAGQGTQYF. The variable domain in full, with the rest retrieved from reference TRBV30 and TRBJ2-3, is SQTIHQWPATLVQPVGSPLSLECTVEGTSNPNLYWYRQAAGRGLQLLFYSVGIGQISSEVPQNLSASRPQDRQFILSSKKLLLSDSGFYLCAWTAGQGTQYFGPGTRLTVL.

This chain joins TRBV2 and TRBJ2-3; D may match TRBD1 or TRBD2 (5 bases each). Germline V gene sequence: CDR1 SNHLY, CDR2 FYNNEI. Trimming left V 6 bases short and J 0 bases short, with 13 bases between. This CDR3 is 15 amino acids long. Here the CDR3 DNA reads TGTGCCAGCAGCGATGGGACGTATAGCACAGATACGCAGTATTTT. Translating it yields CASSDGTYSTDTQYF.

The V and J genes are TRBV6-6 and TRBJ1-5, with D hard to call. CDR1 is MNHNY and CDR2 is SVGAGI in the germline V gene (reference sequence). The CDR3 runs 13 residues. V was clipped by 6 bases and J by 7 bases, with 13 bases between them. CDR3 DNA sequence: TGTGCCAGCAGCCAAGAAGAAGGCCAGCCCCAGCATTTT. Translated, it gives CASSQEEGQPQHF.

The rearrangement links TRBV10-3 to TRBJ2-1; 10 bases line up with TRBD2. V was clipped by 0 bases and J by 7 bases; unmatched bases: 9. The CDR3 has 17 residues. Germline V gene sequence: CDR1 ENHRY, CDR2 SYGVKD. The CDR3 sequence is CAISESILAGDGNEQFF. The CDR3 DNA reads TGTGCCATCAGTGAGTCGATTCTAGCGGGAGACGGAAATGAGCAGTTCTTC.